The clone carrying this T cell receptor (beta chain) was detected a few times. A much larger clonotype is one base distant, so this may be a read error. The data belong to a study of neurological immune-mediated disorders. This CDR3 is built from 13 residues. Germline V gene data show CDR1 as SGHAT and CDR2 as FQNNGV. Unsorted libraries were prepared from 2 million PBMCs held at -80 C. Each CDR3 protein gets one entry after TCRdb re-called the 5' RACE reads with MiXCR. The sample lists about 60,000 distinct CDR3 sequences, approximately 3.6% seen once, with about 7% in the top ten. The chain combines TRBV11-2 with TRBJ2-2, with D possibly being TRBD2 (5 bases). The receptor was derived from a woman aged 60 to 75 with multiple sclerosis. The material sequenced was PBMCs. CDR3 sequence (DNA): TGTGCCAGCTTCGGGCTCAACACCGGGGAGCCGTTTTTT. This sequence encodes CASFGLNTGEPFF.